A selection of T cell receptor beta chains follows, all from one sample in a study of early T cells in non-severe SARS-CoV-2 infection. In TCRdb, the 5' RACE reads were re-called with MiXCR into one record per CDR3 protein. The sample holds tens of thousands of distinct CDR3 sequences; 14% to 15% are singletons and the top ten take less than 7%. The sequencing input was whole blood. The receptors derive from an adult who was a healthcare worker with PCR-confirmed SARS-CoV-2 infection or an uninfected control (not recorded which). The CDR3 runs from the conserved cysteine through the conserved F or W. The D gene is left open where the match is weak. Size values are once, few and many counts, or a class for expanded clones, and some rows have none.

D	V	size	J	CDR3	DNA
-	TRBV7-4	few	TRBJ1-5	CASDKSNQPQHF	TGTGCCAGCGACAAAAGCAATCAGCCCCAGCATTTT
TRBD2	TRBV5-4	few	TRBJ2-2	CASSLTSGRGTGELFF	TGTGCCAGCAGCTTAACTAGCGGGAGAGGGACCGGGGAGCTGTTTTTT
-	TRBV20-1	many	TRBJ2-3	CSAPLGPPDTQYF	TGCAGTGCACCCTTGGGGCCTCCAGATACGCAGTATTTT
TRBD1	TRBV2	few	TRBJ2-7	CASSQGAGHYEQYF	TGTGCCAGCAGCCAGGGGGCCGGGCACTACGAGCAGTACTTC
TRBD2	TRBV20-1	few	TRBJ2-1	CSAPQPSGRVYNEQFF	TGCAGTGCTCCCCAACCTAGCGGGAGAGTCTACAATGAGCAGTTCTTC
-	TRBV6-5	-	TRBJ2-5	CASSYSGLETQYF	TGTGCCAGCAGTTACTCCGGGCTGGAGACCCAGTACTTC
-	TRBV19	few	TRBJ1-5	CASSITPGSNQPQHF	TGTGCCAGTAGTATAACCCCGGGCTCCAATCAGCCCCAGCATTTT
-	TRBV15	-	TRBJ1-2	CATSSGYTF	TGTGCCACCAGCAGCGGCTACACCTTC
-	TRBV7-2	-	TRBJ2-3	CASSLVVGDTQYF	TGTGCCAGCAGCTTAGTTGTAGGAGATACGCAGTATTTT
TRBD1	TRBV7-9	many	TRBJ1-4	CASSPGTGGEKLFF	TGTGCCAGCAGCCCCGGGACAGGGGGTGAAAAACTGTTTTTT
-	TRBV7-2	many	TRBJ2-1	CASSPSTGEEQFF	TGTGCCAGCAGCCCCTCTACCGGAGAGGAGCAGTTCTTC
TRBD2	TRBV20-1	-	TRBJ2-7	CSARDSGTSYEQYF	TGCAGTGCTAGAGATAGCGGGACCTCCTACGAGCAGTACTTC
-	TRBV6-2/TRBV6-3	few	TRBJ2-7	CASSLGLVYEQYF	TGTGCCAGCAGTCTGGGACTCGTCTACGAGCAGTACTTC
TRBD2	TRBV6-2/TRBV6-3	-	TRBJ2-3	CASSPLRRLAGNTDTQYF	TGTGCCAGCAGTCCTCTCCGACGACTAGCGGGTAACACAGATACGCAGTATTTT
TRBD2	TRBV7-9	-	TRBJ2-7	CASSFGTSGSKYEQYF	TGTGCCAGCAGCTTCGGGACTAGCGGGAGTAAATACGAGCAGTACTTC
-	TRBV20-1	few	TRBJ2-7	CSAAMRGQHPQPSF	TGCAGTGCTGCCATGAGAGGACAGCACCCCCAACCCTCGTTC
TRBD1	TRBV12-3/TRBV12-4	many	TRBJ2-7	CASSLRDRPYEQYF	TGTGCCAGCAGTCTCCGGGACAGACCCTACGAGCAGTACTTC
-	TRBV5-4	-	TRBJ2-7	CASSLLGPRYEQYF	TGTGCCAGCAGCTTATTGGGTCCCAGATACGAGCAGTACTTC
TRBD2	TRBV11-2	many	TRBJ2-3	CASSPGLAGADTQYF	TGTGCCAGCAGCCCGGGACTAGCGGGAGCAGATACGCAGTATTTT
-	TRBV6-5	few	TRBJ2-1	CASSYSNLRVGGNEQFF	TGTGCCAGCAGTTACTCGAACCTCAGGGTGGGAGGCAATGAGCAGTTCTTC
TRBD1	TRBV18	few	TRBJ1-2	CASSPGQGNSYGYTF	TGTGCCAGCTCACCCGGACAGGGAAACTCCTATGGCTACACCTTC
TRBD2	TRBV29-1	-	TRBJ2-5	CSTSSGQETQYF	TGCAGCACCTCTAGCGGCCAAGAGACCCAGTACTTC
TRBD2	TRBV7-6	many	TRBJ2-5	CASSLRTSGLWVTETQYF	TGTGCCAGCAGCTTACGGACTAGCGGGTTATGGGTTACGGAGACCCAGTACTTC
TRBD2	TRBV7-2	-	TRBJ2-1	CASSLGSGTRIQFF	TGTGCCAGCAGCTTGGGTTCGGGGACTAGGATTCAGTTCTTC
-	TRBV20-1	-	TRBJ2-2	CSTRRRTGELFF	TGCAGTACCCGAAGACGGACCGGGGAGCTGTTTTTT
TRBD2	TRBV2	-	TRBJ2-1	CASRELAGGPPEQFF	TGTGCCAGCAGGGAACTAGCGGGAGGGCCCCCTGAGCAGTTCTTC
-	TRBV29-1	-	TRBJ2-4	CSVSGRAKNIQYF	TGCAGCGTTTCCGGGAGAGCCAAAAACATTCAGTACTTC
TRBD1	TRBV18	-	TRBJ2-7	CASSPPGQMSYEQYF	TGTGCCAGCTCACCACCGGGACAGATGTCCTACGAGCAGTACTTC
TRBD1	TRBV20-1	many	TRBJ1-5	CSAQGQMGQPQHF	TGCAGTGCCCAGGGACAGATGGGTCAGCCCCAGCATTTT
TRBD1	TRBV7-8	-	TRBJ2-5	CASSLYRGAGIRQETQYF	TGTGCCAGCAGCTTATACAGGGGAGCTGGGATACGTCAAGAGACCCAGTACTTC
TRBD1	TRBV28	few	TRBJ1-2	CASSPPAGTVYGYTF	TGTGCCAGCAGTCCACCAGCAGGGACAGTCTATGGCTACACCTTC
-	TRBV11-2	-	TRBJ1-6	CASRGVGGASNSPLHF	TGTGCCAGCAGGGGCGTCGGGGGCGCTAGTAATTCACCCCTCCACTTT
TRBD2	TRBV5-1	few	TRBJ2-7	CASSLGDYLREQYF	TGCGCCAGCAGCTTGGGGGACTATTTAAGGGAGCAGTACTTC
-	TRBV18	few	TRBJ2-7	CASSKSDSPYEQYF	TGTGCCAGCTCAAAATCGGACAGCCCCTACGAGCAGTACTTC
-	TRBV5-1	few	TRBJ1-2	CASSPNRVANYGYTF	TGCGCCAGCAGCCCGAACAGGGTTGCTAACTATGGCTACACCTTC
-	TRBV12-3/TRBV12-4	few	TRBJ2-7	CASSLGPPPYEQYF	TGTGCCAGCAGTTTAGGGCCCCCCCCCTACGAGCAGTACTTC